These 29 T cell receptor beta chains were all obtained from the same sample, sequenced in a study of T cells in Graves' hyperthyroidism and ophthalmopathy. Using RNA transcripts as the source, TCR beta CDR3 regions were amplified. During a first-round RT-PCR of the TCR CDR3, the HTBI primer set was used. TCRdb redid the calling of the multiplex PCR reads with MiXCR, one entry per CDR3 protein. Among over 700,000 distinct CDR3 sequences, about a third were seen once, and the ten largest hold approximately 31%. Sequencing was performed on blood. These TCRs come from a middle-aged woman with Graves' hyperthyroidism.

This clonotype was picked up many times. The chain has TRBV19 and TRBJ2-2; D ambiguous. V was pared by 8 bases and J by 7 bases, with 5 bases between. Germline values: CDR1 LNHDA, CDR2 SQIVND (reference sequence). CDR3 length: 10 amino acids. CDR3: CASANGELFF. The CDR3 region has the DNA TGTGCCAGTGCCAACGGGGAGCTGTTTTTT. The variable domain in full, completed from reference TRBV19 and TRBJ2-2, reads DGGITQSPKYLFRKEGQNVTLSCEQNLNHDAMYWYRQDPGQGLRLIYYSQIVNDFQKGDIAEGYSVSREKKESFPLTVTSAQKNPTAFYLCASANGELFFGEGSRLTVL.

This clonotype turned up a few times. This chain joins TRBV12-3 or TRBV12-4 and TRBJ2-7; 7 positions match TRBD2. This CDR3 spans 15 amino acids. J was trimmed by 4 bases and V by 3 bases; bases with no gene match: 9. CDR3 nucleotides: TGTGCCAGCAGTTTCGAGCGGGACCCGTCGTACGAGCAGTACTTC. Its protein is CASSFERDPSYEQYF.

In this sample, this clonotype turned up once. The conserved phenylalanine or tryptophan normally closing the CDR3 is absent here, so this likely arose from a read error. The chain couples TRBV19 to TRBJ1-1, with unresolved D. The CDR3 is 13 residues long. With 5 bases removed from V and 5 bases from J, the gap between germline ends came to 12 bases. The V gene's germline CDR1 is LNHDA and CDR2 SQIVND (reference sequence). The CDR3 DNA reads TGTGCCAGTAGTTTTTACCGGGAAACTGAAGCTTTCCTT. It is translated as CASSFYRETEAFL.

This clonotype was counted ten times or more. This chain connects TRBV7-9 to TRBJ1-1; D is unresolved. CDR3 length: 14 residues. Germline CDR1 reads SEHNR; CDR2 reads FQNEAQ (reference sequence). V was clipped by 1 base and J by 4 bases, with 10 bases between them. In nucleotides, the CDR3 is TGTGCCAGCAGCTTAGGCCCCCTAATCACTGAAGCTTTCTTT. It specifies CASSLGPLITEAFF. Combining the CDR3 with reference TRBV7-9 and TRBJ1-1 gives the whole variable domain DTGVSQNPRHKITKRGQNVTFRCDPISEHNRLYWYRQTLGQGPEFLTYFQNEAQLEKSRLLSDRFSAERPKGSFSTLEIQRTEQGDSAMYLCASSLGPLITEAFFGQGTRLTVV.

The chain has TRBV20-1 and TRBJ2-7, with 9 bases matching TRBD2. This CDR3 is built from 15 residues. J gave up 2 bases and V 3 bases, and 8 bases lay outside the gene matches. From germline, CDR1 is DFQATT and CDR2 SNEGSKA (reference sequence). The DNA of the CDR3 is TGCAGTGCTAGGAGGGCTAGCGGGGCCACCTACGAGCAGTACTTC. Translating it yields CSARRASGATYEQYF.

On this clonotype: Lacking the conserved final phenylalanine or tryptophan, this CDR3 likely reflects a read error. V and J are TRBV6-1 and TRBJ2-2; 9 bases are a match to TRBD1. Trimming at V came to 6 bases and at J to 6 bases, leaving 5 bases not matched to a gene. The V gene's germline CDR1 is MNHNS and CDR2 SASEGT. The CDR3 consists of 14 residues. The CDR3 loop reads CASRLGQGSGELFL. Written as DNA, the CDR3 is TGTGCCAGCAGGCTGGGACAGGGATCCGGGGAGCTGTTTTTA.

For this clonotype: At one of its ends the junction is not consistent with the germline gene, which may arise from a read error. This chain joins TRBV28 and TRBJ1-2; the D gene is possibly TRBD1 (6 bases). This CDR3 has 13 residues. Looked up from germline, CDR1 is MDHEN and CDR2 is SYDVKM. CDR3 nucleotide sequence: TGTGCCAGCAGTTCCAGGGGACACTACGGCTACACCTTC. It codes for CASSSRGHYGYTF.

As concerns this clonotype: Since a much larger clone is just one base distant, this may be a read error. V is TRBV19 and J is TRBJ2-7; TRBD2 aligns across 8 bases. Germline lookup yields CDR1 LNHDA and CDR2 SQIVND (reference sequence). The V segment lost 4 bases and the J segment 2 bases; nucleotides outside the gene matches: 4. The CDR3 spans 14 residues. CDR3 nucleotides: TGTGCCAGTAGTAGCGGCGGGGGGACCTACGAGCAGTACTTC. Translated: CASSSGGGTYEQYF.

This clonotype was counted between two and nine times. The rearrangement joins TRBV20-1 to TRBJ2-5, with 12 positions matching TRBD2. Germline trimming cut 2 bases from V and 11 bases from J; bases unmatched to any gene: 9. In germline, CDR1 is DFQATT, CDR2 SNEGSKA (reference sequence). The CDR3 loop spans 14 amino acids. Written as DNA, the CDR3 is TGCAGTGCTAGACTAGCGGGAGGGACAGATACGCAGTACTTC. As protein: CSARLAGGTDTQYF.

The chain couples TRBV12-3 or TRBV12-4 to TRBJ1-2; unclear D gene. CDR3 length equals 13 residues. V shed 10 bases and J shed 0 bases, with 12 bases lying between them. The CDR3 DNA reads TGTGCCACCCCGAGAGGTGCTAACTATGGCTACACCTTC. This encodes CATPRGANYGYTF.

There are a few counts of this clonotype. The chain is built from TRBV7-9 and TRBJ2-7; 7 bases map to TRBD2. The CDR3 has 18 residues. CDR1 is SEHNR and CDR2 is FQNEAQ in the germline V gene (reference sequence). J lost 4 bases, V lost 5 bases, and 20 bases had no gene match. Here the CDR3 DNA reads TGTGCCAGCAGCAGTAGCTTAGTCGTGCAGCGGGGTTTGTACGAGCAGTACTTC. This translates into CASSSSLVVQRGLYEQYF.

This clonotype appeared many times. The chain is built from TRBV7-6 and TRBJ1-5, with TRBD1 matching 7 bases. With 1 base clipped from V and 7 bases from J, the junction kept 4 bases outside the gene matches. Germline CDR1 and CDR2: SGHVS and FNYEAQ. The CDR3 consists of 14 residues. CDR3 DNA sequence: TGTGCCAGCAGCTTAGGTCAGGGGGGGCAGCCCCAGCATTTT. Residues: CASSLGQGGQPQHF.

V is TRBV9 and J is TRBJ1-3, with D hard to call. The CDR3 length is 15 residues. V was cut by 4 bases and J by 0 bases, with 11 bases left in between. Germline loops: CDR1 SGDLS, CDR2 YYNGEE. The CDR3 DNA reads TGTGCCAGCAGCCAAGGGTCACTCTCTGGAAACACCATATATTTT. This translates into CASSQGSLSGNTIYF. Drawing the rest from reference TRBV9 and TRBJ1-3, the complete variable domain is DSGVTQTPKHLITATGQRVTLRCSPRSGDLSVYWYQQSLDQGLQFLIQYYNGEERAKGNILERFSAQQFPDLHSELNLSSLELGDSALYFCASSQGSLSGNTIYFGEGSWLTVV.

The rearrangement uses TRBV20-1 and TRBJ2-5, with 9 bases identical to TRBD2. J was trimmed by 3 bases and V by 6 bases; bases with no gene match: 11. The germline CDR1 and CDR2 sequences are DFQATT and SNEGSKA (reference sequence). The CDR3 extends over 15 amino acids. Here the CDR3 DNA reads TGCAGTGCGATTCAGGGGCTAGCGGGGAAAGAGACCCAGTACTTC. It encodes CSAIQGLAGKETQYF.

V and J are TRBV30 and TRBJ1-5; D not resolved. Trimming cost V 2 bases and J 9 bases, with 17 bases left between them. Germline V gene sequence: CDR1 GTSNPN, CDR2 SVGIG (reference sequence). The CDR3 extends over 14 amino acids. CDR3 in DNA: TGTGCCTGGAGTCCGACGGTGGGGTTTCGGCCCCAGCATTTT. This gives the protein CAWSPTVGFRPQHF.

This clonotype was observed many times. The rearrangement joins TRBV6-5 to TRBJ1-1; 7 bases match TRBD1. The germline V gene has CDR1 MNHEY and CDR2 SVGAGI. The CDR3 length is 13 residues. Trimming at V came to 7 bases and at J to 4 bases, leaving 6 bases not matched to a gene. CDR3 DNA: TGTGCCAGCATCAAGGGGGCGTTCACTGAAGCTTTCTTT. Protein sequence: CASIKGAFTEAFF.

Remarks on this clonotype: This sequence may be a read error, since a much larger clone differs from it by one base. The V and J genes are TRBV12-3 or TRBV12-4 and TRBJ1-5; possibly TRBD1 for D (5 bases). The CDR3 length is 14 residues. V was shortened by 9 bases and J by 5 bases, with 17 bases between the two germline ends. The CDR3 reads CASTGDYSDQPQHF. Here the CDR3 DNA reads TGTGCCAGTACGGGGGACTACAGCGATCAGCCCCAGCATTTT.

This clonotype has just a few counts. The genes are TRBV7-2 and TRBJ1-1; D may be TRBD1 (6 bases). With 5 bases removed from V and 3 bases from J, the gap between germline ends came to 19 bases. This CDR3 is built from 16 residues. Looked up from germline, CDR1 is SGHTA and CDR2 is FQGNSA. CDR3 in amino acids: CASSLQGGAGDTEAFF. DNA for the CDR3: TGTGCCAGCAGCCTTCAAGGGGGGGCGGGGGACACTGAAGCTTTCTTT.

In this sample, this clonotype turned up a few times. The chain has TRBV4-1 and TRBJ2-7; no clear D. The CDR3 extends over 14 amino acids. Germline CDR1 and CDR2: MGHRA and YSYEKL. Trimming shortened V by 0 bases and J by 3 bases, and 9 bases separated the two germline ends. The CDR3 loop reads CASSQEPGLYEQYF. CDR3 sequence (DNA): TGCGCCAGCAGCCAAGAACCGGGCCTCTACGAGCAGTACTTC.

This clonotype was counted at least ten times. V is TRBV14 and J is TRBJ1-3, with D unresolved. The CDR3 consists of 15 residues. Germline CDR1 and CDR2: SGHDN and FVKESK. Trimming took 1 base from V and 0 from J, leaving 7 bases between them. CDR3: CASSQGPHSGNTIYF. The CDR3 DNA is TGTGCCAGCAGCCAAGGGCCGCACTCTGGAAACACCATATATTTT.

This chain uses TRBV10-3 with TRBJ1-2; D might be TRBD1 (6 bases). The CDR3 has 14 residues. Trimming stripped 4 bases from V and 9 bases from J, with 18 bases between. Looked up from germline, CDR1 is ENHRY and CDR2 is SYGVKD. CDR3: CAISAVLGHRSYTF. CDR3 DNA: TGTGCCATCAGTGCCGTTCTGGGACATCGAAGCTACACCTTC.

The chain uses TRBV2 and TRBJ2-7, with no clear D. The CDR3 totals 14 residues. V was clipped by 2 bases and J by 6 bases, with 14 bases between them. Germline loops: CDR1 SNHLY, CDR2 FYNNEI. CDR3 loop: CASSERVGLGEQYF. The CDR3, as DNA: TGTGCCAGCAGTGAAAGGGTGGGCCTAGGCGAGCAGTACTTC. Filled out from reference TRBV2 and TRBJ2-7, the complete variable domain reads EPEVTQTPSHQVTQMGQEVILRCVPISNHLYFYWYRQILGQKVEFLVSFYNNEISEKSEIFDDQFSVERPDGSNFTLKIRSTKLEDSAMYFCASSERVGLGEQYFGPGTRLTVT.

The chain is built from TRBV12-3 or TRBV12-4 and TRBJ2-7; D might be TRBD1 (5 bases). This CDR3 spans 13 amino acids. The ends were cut back, 7 bases at V and 4 bases at J, with 14 bases in the middle. In DNA form, the CDR3 reads TGTGCCAGCACAGGGAATAATGGGTACGAGCAGTACTTC. Translating it yields CASTGNNGYEQYF.

The chain carries TRBV20-1 and TRBJ1-1, with D perhaps matching TRBD1 (5 bases). Trimming took 5 bases from V and 1 from J, leaving 14 bases between them. Germline V gene lookup returns CDR1 DFQATT and CDR2 SNEGSKA (reference sequence). The CDR3 sequence is 14 residues long. DNA of the CDR3: TGCAGTGCTGTGGCCGGGGGAGGGAACACTGAAGCTTTCTTT. Its protein product is CSAVAGGGNTEAFF.

This clonotype was counted between two and nine times. The chain is built from TRBV7-8 and TRBJ2-5; no firm D call. The CDR3 sequence is 15 residues long. Germline assignment: CDR1 SGHVS and CDR2 FQNEAQ. Deletions cut 3 bases from V and 2 bases from J, with 13 bases between. The CDR3 sequence is CASSFVYLSQETQYF. Here the CDR3 DNA reads TGTGCCAGCAGCTTTGTCTACCTATCTCAAGAGACCCAGTACTTC.

The chain joins TRBV4-2 to TRBJ2-1, with 13 bases lining up with TRBD2. The CDR3 totals 20 residues. V gave up 4 bases and J gave up 2 bases; unmatched junction bases: 14. Looked up from germline, CDR1 is LGHNA and CDR2 is YNFKEQ. CDR3 bases: TGTGCCAGCAGCCCCCCGGCGACTAGCGGGAGGCTAGGAGCCTACAATGAGCAGTTCTTC. It encodes CASSPPATSGRLGAYNEQFF.

This clonotype was counted a single time. The chain is built from TRBV7-2 and TRBJ2-7; 8 positions match TRBD2. CDR1 is SGHTA and CDR2 is FQGNSA in the germline V gene. This CDR3 comprises 13 residues. After removal of 5 bases from V and 7 bases from J, the junction contained 7 bases not matched to a gene. The CDR3 protein is CASSPGGAREQYF. DNA of the CDR3: TGTGCCAGCAGCCCGGGGGGGGCTCGAGAGCAGTACTTC. Drawing the rest from reference TRBV7-2 and TRBJ2-7, the complete variable domain is GAGVSQSPSNKVTEKGKDVELRCDPISGHTALYWYRQSLGQGLEFLIYFQGNSAPDKSGLPSDRFSAERTGGSVSTLTIQRTQQEDSAVYLCASSPGGAREQYFGPGTRLTVT.

Only a few counts were recorded for this clonotype. V and J are TRBV7-9 and TRBJ2-1; TRBD1 matches 11 bases. CDR3 size: 15 residues. Germline loops: CDR1 SEHNR, CDR2 FQNEAQ (reference sequence). After removal of 5 bases from V and 4 bases from J, the junction contained 4 bases not matched to a gene. CDR3 bases: TGTGCCAGCAGCCACCGGGACAGGGGGTACAATGAGCAGTTCTTC. This translates into CASSHRDRGYNEQFF.

This clonotype was observed a handful of times. One end of the junction does not line up with germline, which may come from a read error. V is TRBV4-1 and J is TRBJ2-7; D may be TRBD1 (6 bases). Germline V lookup: CDR1 MGHRA, CDR2 YSYEKL. The CDR3 is made up of 14 amino acids. The CDR3 region is CASSLPYRAYEQYF. CDR3 sequence (DNA): TGTGCCAGCAGTTTGCCATACAGGGCTTACGAGCAGTACTTC.